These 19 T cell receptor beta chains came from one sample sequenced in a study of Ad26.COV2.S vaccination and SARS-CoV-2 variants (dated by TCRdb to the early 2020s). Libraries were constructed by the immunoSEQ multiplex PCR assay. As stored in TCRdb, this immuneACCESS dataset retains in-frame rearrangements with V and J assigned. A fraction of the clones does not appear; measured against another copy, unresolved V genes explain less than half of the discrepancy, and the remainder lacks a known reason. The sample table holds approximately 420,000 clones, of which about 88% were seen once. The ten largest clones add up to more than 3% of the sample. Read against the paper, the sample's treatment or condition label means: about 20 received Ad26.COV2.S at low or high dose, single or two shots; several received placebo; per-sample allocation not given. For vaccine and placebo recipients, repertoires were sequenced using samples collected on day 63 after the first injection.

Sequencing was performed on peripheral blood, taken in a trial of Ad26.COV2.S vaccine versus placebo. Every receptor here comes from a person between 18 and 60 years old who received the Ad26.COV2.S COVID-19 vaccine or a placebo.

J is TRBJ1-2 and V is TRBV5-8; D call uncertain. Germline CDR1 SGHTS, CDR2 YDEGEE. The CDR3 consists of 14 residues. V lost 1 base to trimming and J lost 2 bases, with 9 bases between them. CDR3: CASSLRGVNYGYTF. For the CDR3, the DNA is TGTGCCAGCAGCTTGCGCGGCGTAAACTATGGCTACACCTTC.

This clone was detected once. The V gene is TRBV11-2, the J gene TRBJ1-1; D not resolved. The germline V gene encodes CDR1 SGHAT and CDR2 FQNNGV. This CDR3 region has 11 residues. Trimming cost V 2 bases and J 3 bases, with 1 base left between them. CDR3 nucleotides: TGTGCCAGCAGCTTACACACTGAAGCTTTCTTT. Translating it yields CASSLHTEAFF.

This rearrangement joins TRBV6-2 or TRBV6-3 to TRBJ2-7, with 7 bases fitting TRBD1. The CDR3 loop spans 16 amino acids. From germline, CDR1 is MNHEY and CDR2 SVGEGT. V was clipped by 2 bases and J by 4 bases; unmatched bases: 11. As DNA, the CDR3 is TGTGCCAGCAGTTACGCTAGGGACAGCAGATCTTACGAGCAGTACTTC. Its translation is CASSYARDSRSYEQYF.

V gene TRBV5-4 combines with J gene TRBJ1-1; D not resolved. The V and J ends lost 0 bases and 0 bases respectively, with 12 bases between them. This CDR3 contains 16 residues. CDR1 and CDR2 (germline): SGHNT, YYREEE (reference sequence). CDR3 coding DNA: TGTGCCAGCAGCTTGGGGGTCAAAACCATGAACACTGAAGCTTTCTTT. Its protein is CASSLGVKTMNTEAFF.

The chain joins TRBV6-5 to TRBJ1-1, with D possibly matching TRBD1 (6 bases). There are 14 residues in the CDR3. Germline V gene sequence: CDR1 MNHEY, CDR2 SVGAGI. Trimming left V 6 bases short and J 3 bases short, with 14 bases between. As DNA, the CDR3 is TGTGCCAGCAGCCACCCCAACAGGGACACTGAAGCTTTCTTT. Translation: CASSHPNRDTEAFF.

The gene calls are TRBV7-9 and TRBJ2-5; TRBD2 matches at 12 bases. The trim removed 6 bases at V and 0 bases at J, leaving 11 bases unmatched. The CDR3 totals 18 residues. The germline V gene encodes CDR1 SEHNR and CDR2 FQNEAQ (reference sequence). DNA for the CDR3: TGTGCCAGCAGGGCCCCCGGGACTAGCGGGTCGTACCAAGAGACCCAGTACTTC. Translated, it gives CASRAPGTSGSYQETQYF.

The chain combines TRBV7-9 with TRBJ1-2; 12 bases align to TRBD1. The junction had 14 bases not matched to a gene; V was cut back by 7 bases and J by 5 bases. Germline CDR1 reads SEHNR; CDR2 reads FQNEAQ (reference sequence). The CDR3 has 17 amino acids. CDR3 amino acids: CASMVGTGGGRAYGYTF. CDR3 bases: TGTGCCAGCATGGTTGGGACAGGGGGCGGACGGGCTTATGGCTACACCTTC. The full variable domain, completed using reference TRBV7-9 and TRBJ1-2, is DTGVSQNPRHKITKRGQNVTFRCDPISEHNRLYWYRQTLGQGPEFLTYFQNEAQLEKSRLLSDRFSAERPKGSFSTLEIQRTEQGDSAMYLCASMVGTGGGRAYGYTFGSGTRLTVV.

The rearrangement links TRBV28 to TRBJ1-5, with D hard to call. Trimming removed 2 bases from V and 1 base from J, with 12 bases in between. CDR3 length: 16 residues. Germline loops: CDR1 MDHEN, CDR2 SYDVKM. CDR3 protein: CASSLRDLYSNQPQHF. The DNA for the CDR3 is TGTGCCAGCAGTTTAAGAGACTTATACAGCAATCAGCCCCAGCATTTT.

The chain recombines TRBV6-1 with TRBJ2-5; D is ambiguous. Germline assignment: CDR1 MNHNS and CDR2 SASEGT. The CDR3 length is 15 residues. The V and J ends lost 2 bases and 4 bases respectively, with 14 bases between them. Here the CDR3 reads CASSEFMPLPETQYF. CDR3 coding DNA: TGTGCCAGCAGTGAATTCATGCCCCTTCCAGAGACCCAGTACTTC.

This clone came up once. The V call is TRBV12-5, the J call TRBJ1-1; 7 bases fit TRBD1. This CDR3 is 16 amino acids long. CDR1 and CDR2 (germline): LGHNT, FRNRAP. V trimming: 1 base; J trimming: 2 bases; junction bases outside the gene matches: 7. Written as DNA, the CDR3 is TGTGCTAGTGGTTTGGGAGGGGACAGTAAAAACACTGAAGCTTTCTTT. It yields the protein CASGLGGDSKNTEAFF.

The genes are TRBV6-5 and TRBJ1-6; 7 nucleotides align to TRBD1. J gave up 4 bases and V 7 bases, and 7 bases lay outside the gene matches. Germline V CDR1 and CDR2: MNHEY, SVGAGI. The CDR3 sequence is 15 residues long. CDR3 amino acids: CASTAGGGYNSPLHF. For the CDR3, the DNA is TGTGCCAGCACCGCAGGGGGGGGATATAATTCACCCCTCCACTTT.

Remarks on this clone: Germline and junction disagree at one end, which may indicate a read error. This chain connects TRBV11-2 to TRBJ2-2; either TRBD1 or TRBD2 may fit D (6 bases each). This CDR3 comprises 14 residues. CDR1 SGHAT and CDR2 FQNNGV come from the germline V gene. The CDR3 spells CASSGGWDTGELFF. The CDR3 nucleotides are TGTGCCAGCAGTGGGGGGTGGGACACTGGGGAGCTGTTTTTT.

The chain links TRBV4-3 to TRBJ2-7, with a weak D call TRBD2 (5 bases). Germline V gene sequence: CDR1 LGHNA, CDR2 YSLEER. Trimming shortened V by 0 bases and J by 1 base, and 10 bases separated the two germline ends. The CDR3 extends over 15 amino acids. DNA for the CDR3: TGCGCCAGCAGCCAAGAACGGGGAACATCCTACGAGCAGTACTTC. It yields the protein CASSQERGTSYEQYF.

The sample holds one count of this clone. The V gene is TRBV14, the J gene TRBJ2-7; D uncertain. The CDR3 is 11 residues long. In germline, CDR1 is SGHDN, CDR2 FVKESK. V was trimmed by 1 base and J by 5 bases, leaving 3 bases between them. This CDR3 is CASSQGHEQYF. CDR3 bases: TGTGCCAGCAGCCAAGGCCACGAGCAGTACTTC.

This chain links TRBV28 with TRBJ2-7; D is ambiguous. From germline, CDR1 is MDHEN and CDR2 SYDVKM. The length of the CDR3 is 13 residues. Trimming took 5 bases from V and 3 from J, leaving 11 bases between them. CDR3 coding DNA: TGTGCCAGCAGTCCCCGCGAGTACTACGAGCAGTACTTC. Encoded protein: CASSPREYYEQYF.

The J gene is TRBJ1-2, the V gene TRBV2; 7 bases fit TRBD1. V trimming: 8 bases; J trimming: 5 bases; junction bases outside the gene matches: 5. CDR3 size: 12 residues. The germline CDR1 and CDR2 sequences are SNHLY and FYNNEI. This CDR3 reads CASEQGWYGYTF. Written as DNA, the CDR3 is TGTGCCAGCGAACAGGGGTGGTATGGCTACACCTTC.

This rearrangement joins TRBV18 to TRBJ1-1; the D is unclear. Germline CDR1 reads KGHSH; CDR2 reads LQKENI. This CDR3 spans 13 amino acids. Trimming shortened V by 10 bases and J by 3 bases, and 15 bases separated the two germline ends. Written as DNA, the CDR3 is TGTGCCAACCGCGGAGACATCGACACTGAAGCTTTCTTT. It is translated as CANRGDIDTEAFF.

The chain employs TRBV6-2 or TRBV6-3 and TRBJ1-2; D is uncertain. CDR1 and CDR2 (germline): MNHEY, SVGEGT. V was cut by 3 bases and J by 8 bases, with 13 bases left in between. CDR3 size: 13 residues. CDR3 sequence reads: CASSYQHSRGYTF. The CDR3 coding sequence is TGTGCCAGCAGTTATCAGCATTCGAGGGGCTACACCTTC.

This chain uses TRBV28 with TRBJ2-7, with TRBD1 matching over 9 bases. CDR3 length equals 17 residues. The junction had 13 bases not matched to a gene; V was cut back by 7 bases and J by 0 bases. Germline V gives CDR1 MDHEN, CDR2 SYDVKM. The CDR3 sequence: CASTPRGQGLVSYEQYF. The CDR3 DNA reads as TGTGCCAGCACCCCTCGGGGACAGGGTCTAGTCTCCTACGAGCAGTACTTC. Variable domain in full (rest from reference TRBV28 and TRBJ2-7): DVKVTQSSRYLVKRTGEKVFLECVQDMDHENMFWYRQDPGLGLRLIYFSYDVKMKEKGDIPEGYSVSREKKERFSLILESASTNQTSMYLCASTPRGQGLVSYEQYFGPGTRLTVT.